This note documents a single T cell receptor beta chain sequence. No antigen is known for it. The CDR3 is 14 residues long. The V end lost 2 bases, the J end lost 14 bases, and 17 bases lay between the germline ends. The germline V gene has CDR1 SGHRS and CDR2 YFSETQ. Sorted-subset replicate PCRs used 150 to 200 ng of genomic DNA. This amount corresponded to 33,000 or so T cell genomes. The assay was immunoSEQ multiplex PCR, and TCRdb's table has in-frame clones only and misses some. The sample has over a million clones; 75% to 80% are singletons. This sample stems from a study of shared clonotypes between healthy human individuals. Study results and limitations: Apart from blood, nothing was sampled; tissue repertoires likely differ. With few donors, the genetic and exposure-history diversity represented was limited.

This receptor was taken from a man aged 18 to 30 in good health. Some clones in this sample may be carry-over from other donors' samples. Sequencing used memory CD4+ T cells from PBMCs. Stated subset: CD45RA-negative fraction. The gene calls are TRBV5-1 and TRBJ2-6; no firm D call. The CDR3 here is CASSFSPPTEILTF. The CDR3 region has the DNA TGCGCCAGCAGCTTCTCTCCCCCGACGGAGATCCTGACTTTC.